The 6 T cell receptor beta chains below all came from one sample that was sequenced in a study of blood T cell repertoires in COVID-19. Data came from immunoSEQ multiplex PCR; TCRdb stores just in-frame clones and leaves some out. Of about 400,000 clones listed, more than 75% were seen once; the top ten hold roughly 9.4%. The source material was PBMCs or T cells enriched from blood (not recorded which). The receptors here all came from a woman between 50 and 59 years old who had recovered from COVID-19.

This clone appeared a single time. This chain links TRBV14 with TRBJ1-2; D is possibly TRBD1 (5 bases). V shed 4 bases and J shed 9 bases, with 12 bases lying between them. Germline V lookup: CDR1 SGHDN, CDR2 FVKESK. CDR3 length: 12 residues. CDR3 bases: TGTGCCAGCAGCCCAACGGGGGACCGCTACACCTTC. Translating it yields CASSPTGDRYTF. Filled out from reference TRBV14 and TRBJ1-2, the complete variable domain reads EAGVTQFPSHSVIEKGQTVTLRCDPISGHDNLYWYRRVMGKEIKFLLHFVKESKQDESGMPNNRFLAERTGGTYSTLKVQPAELEDSGVYFCASSPTGDRYTFGSGTRLTVV.

The rearrangement uses TRBV20-1 and TRBJ1-2; possibly TRBD1 for D (5 bases). V lost 3 bases and J 8 bases, leaving 10 bases between the germline ends. The length of the CDR3 is 11 residues. Germline V lookup: CDR1 DFQATT, CDR2 SNEGSKA (reference sequence). In DNA, the CDR3 is TGCAGTGCTAGCACCACAGGAGGCTACACCTTC. It yields the protein CSASTTGGYTF.

The chain uses TRBV6-5 and TRBJ2-1, with 7 bases aligning to TRBD1. This CDR3 is built from 12 residues. Per germline, CDR1 MNHEY and CDR2 SVGAGI. With V trimmed by 7 bases and J by 13 bases, 10 bases remained unmatched. DNA for the CDR3: TGTGCCAGCACCCATACCCGACAGGGCCAGTTCTTC. It codes for CASTHTRQGQFF.

J is TRBJ1-1 and V is TRBV4-1; D unresolved. Trimming stripped 1 base from V and 4 bases from J, with 10 bases between. The germline CDR1 and CDR2 sequences are MGHRA and YSYEKL. The CDR3 is made up of 14 amino acids. The CDR3 protein is CASSQAGGGTEAFF. CDR3 nucleotides: TGCGCCAGCAGCCAAGCGGGAGGCGGCACTGAAGCTTTCTTT.

The chain couples TRBV19 to TRBJ1-2, with 10 bases matching TRBD1. Germline V gene sequence: CDR1 LNHDA, CDR2 SQIVND (reference sequence). V gave up 4 bases and J gave up 2 bases; unmatched junction bases: 7. The CDR3 length is 16 residues. CDR3 loop: CASSTRTGGENYGYTF. The DNA of the CDR3 is TGTGCCAGTAGTACCCGGACAGGGGGAGAGAACTATGGCTACACCTTC.

This chain uses TRBV4-1 with TRBJ1-2; the D is unclear. The CDR3 is 15 residues long. Per germline, CDR1 MGHRA and CDR2 YSYEKL. The germline V and J ends were trimmed by 0 bases and 4 bases, with 12 bases remaining between them. CDR3 amino acids: CASSQEGRGVYGYTF. CDR3 sequence (DNA): TGCGCCAGCAGCCAAGAGGGTCGCGGGGTCTATGGCTACACCTTC.